This is a list of T cell receptor beta chains from one sample in a study of glioma-infiltrating T cells. In TCRdb, the multiplex PCR reads were re-called with MiXCR into one record per CDR3 protein. The data hold about 180,000 distinct CDR3 sequences, with 43% observed a single time. Sequencing used glioma tissue, nonneoplastic brain tissue, or PBMCs (not recorded which). The receptors here all came from a human donor with low-grade glioma or glioblastoma, undergoing nonglioma brain surgery, or in good health (not recorded which). Each CDR3 is given with its conserved first and last residue.

>TRBV5-1
CASSLRGFDEQYF
>TRBV18
CASSPSQDTEAFF
>TRBV28
CASSRYEQYF
>TRBV5-1
CASSLAPSPPETQYF
>TRBV4-2
CASSPVGERSTDTQYF
>TRBV12-3/TRBV12-4
CASRQWQDSGNTIYF
>TRBV2
CASRREGNTGELFF
>TRBV28
CASSGAGGFEEADTQYF
>TRBV11-2
CASSLDLGKVGTQYF
>TRBV30
CAWSPDRGYVYTF
>TRBV20-1
CSASTRPHAYF